This T cell receptor beta chain was retrieved from a study of blood T cell repertoires in COVID-19. Across the study: Collection of acute and convalescent COVID-19 samples took place in the United States, Italy and Spain. Nucleic acid was either cDNA or gDNA, and it came from T cells, B-cell-depleted T cells, or PBMCs.

Repertoires were generated with immunoSEQ multiplex PCR, while TCRdb's copy carries only in-frame clones and drops some. Counted here are about 290,000 clones, around 85% occurring once; the ten biggest clones make up less than 4.5%. The V gene lost 5 bases and the J gene lost 0 bases, with 23 bases spanning the gap. From germline, CDR1 is MNHEY and CDR2 SMNVEV (reference sequence). This CDR3 has 18 amino acids. The receptor was derived from a woman aged 50 to 60 with active or convalescent COVID-19. The sequenced sample was peripheral blood. V usage is TRBV27 and J usage is TRBJ2-7; perhaps TRBD2 as D (6 bases). CDR3 protein: CASSPAGTPKASSYEQYF. CDR3 sequence (DNA): TGTGCCAGCAGTCCTGCCGGGACTCCCAAGGCGAGCTCCTACGAGCAGTACTTC.